This T cell receptor (beta chain) was sequenced for a study of T-cell reconstitution after alpha-beta-depleted transplantation in children. A library of TCRbeta sequences, prepared with unique molecular identifiers, was generated. TCRdb reanalysed the PCR reads using MiXCR and keeps one entry per CDR3 protein. Of approximately 590,000 distinct CDR3 sequences listed, roughly 10% were seen once; the top ten hold less than 5%. The CDR3 is 14 residues long. Germline V lookup: CDR1 MNHEY, CDR2 SMNVEV (reference sequence). With 6 bases removed from V and 1 base from J, the gap between germline ends came to 12 bases.

Sample: PBMCs from the stem cell graft donor, taken from the stem cell graft. The sequence came from a human donor who donated a stem cell graft to a child with acute myeloid leukemia. The chain is built from TRBV27 and TRBJ2-5; perhaps TRBD1 as D (6 bases). The chain's CDR3 is CASSAGALQETQYF. The CDR3 nucleotides read TGTGCCAGCAGCGCAGGGGCCCTCCAAGAGACCCAGTACTTC.